Shown below are 30 T cell receptor beta chains from a single sample sequenced in a study of cytomegalovirus exposure and HLA in healthy donors. This PCR relied on a set of 60 Vbeta primers and 13 Jbeta primers. Libraries were prepared by immunoSEQ multiplex PCR; TCRdb keeps only in-frame clonotypes and omits some of them. The data show 140,000 to 150,000 clones, around 79% seen once. Specimen: PBMCs. The receptor set was obtained from a woman in her 30s in good health and CMV-seronegative.

The chain has TRBV5-6 and TRBJ2-3; the match to TRBD2 covers 9 bases. V shed 1 base and J 5 bases; nucleotides not matched to a gene: 5. This CDR3 has 15 residues. Germline V gene data show CDR1 as SGHDT and CDR2 as YYEEEE. CDR3 amino acids: CASSLNSGGEDTQYF. The CDR3 region has the DNA TGTGCCAGCAGCTTGAATAGCGGGGGTGAAGATACGCAGTATTTT.

This clone is a singleton in its sample. The V call is TRBV5-1, the J call TRBJ1-2, with TRBD1 matching 8 bases. The CDR3 has 12 residues. Germline CDR1 SGHRS, CDR2 YFSETQ. The trim removed 2 bases at V and 7 bases at J, leaving 1 base unmatched. The CDR3 DNA sequence: TGCGCCAGCAGCTTAACAGGGGGTGGCTACACCTTC. This sequence encodes CASSLTGGGYTF.

V gene TRBV6-1 combines with J gene TRBJ2-7; 7 bases agree with TRBD1. Germline values: CDR1 MNHNS, CDR2 SASEGT. With V trimmed by 4 bases and J by 3 bases, 6 bases remained unmatched. The CDR3 totals 14 residues. The CDR3 loop reads CASSGRGQSYEQYF. CDR3 in DNA: TGTGCCAGCAGTGGTCGGGGACAGAGCTACGAGCAGTACTTC.

The chain is built from TRBV6-1 and TRBJ1-2; D not certain. In germline, CDR1 is MNHNS, CDR2 SASEGT. Trimming took off 7 bases at V and 8 bases at J, with 20 bases between the two ends. The CDR3 has 14 residues. CDR3 in amino acids: CASTSGAESKGYTF. CDR3 in DNA: TGTGCCAGCACCTCAGGCGCAGAGTCGAAAGGCTACACCTTC.

The chain has TRBV30 and TRBJ1-3; 9 bases agree with TRBD1. CDR3 length: 14 amino acids. V lost 4 bases, J lost 2 bases, and 3 bases stayed unmatched. The germline CDR1 and CDR2 sequences are GTSNPN and SVGIG (reference sequence). CDR3 region: CAWITGGTGNTIYF. The CDR3 nucleotides read TGTGCCTGGATTACAGGGGGCACTGGAAACACCATATATTTT.

The V gene is TRBV27, the J gene TRBJ1-1; D unresolved. The germline V gene encodes CDR1 MNHEY and CDR2 SMNVEV (reference sequence). CDR3 size: 13 residues. V was trimmed by 2 bases and J by 1 base, leaving 5 bases between them. The CDR3 here is CASSLVRNTEAFF. CDR3 nucleotide sequence: TGTGCCAGCAGTTTAGTCAGGAACACTGAAGCTTTCTTT.

The genes are TRBV2 and TRBJ2-7; TRBD2 is a possible D gene (7 bases). This CDR3 has 14 residues. V was trimmed by 6 bases and J by 5 bases, leaving 17 bases between them. In germline, CDR1 is SNHLY, CDR2 FYNNEI. The CDR3 loop is CASRGRGQIHEQYF. The CDR3 bases are TGTGCCAGCAGGGGGAGGGGACAAATCCACGAGCAGTACTTC.

V gene TRBV4-1 combines with J gene TRBJ1-1; D perhaps matches TRBD1 (6 bases). The V gene's germline CDR1 is MGHRA and CDR2 YSYEKL. V was shortened by 6 bases and J by 5 bases, with 13 bases between the two germline ends. The CDR3 extends over 13 amino acids. The DNA of the CDR3 is TGCGCCAGCAGGGCAGGGGTGGGGACTGAAGCTTTCTTT. Its protein is CASRAGVGTEAFF.

The J gene is TRBJ1-2, the V gene TRBV6-6, with 7 bases identical to TRBD1. In germline, CDR1 is MNHNY, CDR2 SVGAGI (reference sequence). V shed 0 bases, J shed 8 bases, and the junction held 0 bases outside the gene matches. The CDR3 runs to 12 residues. The CDR3 reads CASSYSGGGYTF. CDR3 in DNA: TGTGCCAGCAGTTACTCAGGGGGCGGCTACACCTTC.

This clone was seen once. This chain joins TRBV27 and TRBJ2-5, with D possibly TRBD2 on 7 matching bases. The CDR3 runs to 14 residues. Germline-derived CDR1 and CDR2 are MNHEY and SMNVEV (reference sequence). The germline V and J ends were trimmed by 8 bases and 1 base, with 14 bases remaining between them. CDR3: CASARGASQETQYF. As DNA, the CDR3 is TGTGCCAGCGCACGGGGGGCTTCCCAAGAGACCCAGTACTTC.

The chain carries TRBV7-2 and TRBJ2-3; D may be TRBD2 (6 bases). This CDR3 is 13 amino acids long. The germline gives CDR1 SGHTA, CDR2 FQGNSA. Deletions cut 5 bases from V and 6 bases from J, with 12 bases between. CDR3 sequence (DNA): TGTGCCAGCAGCACCCCTAGCGAGGATACGCAGTATTTT. This sequence encodes CASSTPSEDTQYF.

The V call is TRBV29-1, the J call TRBJ2-1, with 7 bases aligning to TRBD1. The germline V gene has CDR1 SQVTM and CDR2 ANQGSEA. The CDR3 spans 12 residues. The ends lost 7 bases at V and 4 bases at J; junction bases unmatched: 4. The CDR3 reads CSGGQVYNEQFF. CDR3 in DNA: TGCAGCGGTGGACAGGTATACAATGAGCAGTTCTTC.

This clone has a single count. The chain carries TRBV7-9 and TRBJ2-7, with D maybe TRBD2 (6 bases). Trimming cost V 3 bases and J 5 bases, with 14 bases left between them. The germline V gene has CDR1 SEHNR and CDR2 FQNEAQ (reference sequence). The CDR3 is made up of 14 amino acids. Here the CDR3 DNA reads TGTGCCAGCAGCTTGGGGGACTCTCTAGACGAGCAGTACTTC. This encodes CASSLGDSLDEQYF. The entire variable domain, with the rest obtained from reference TRBV7-9 and TRBJ2-7, is as follows: DTGVSQNPRHKITKRGQNVTFRCDPISEHNRLYWYRQTLGQGPEFLTYFQNEAQLEKSRLLSDRFSAERPKGSFSTLEIQRTEQGDSAMYLCASSLGDSLDEQYFGPGTRLTVT.

This chain uses TRBV6-6 with TRBJ1-2, with 11 positions matching TRBD1. V was clipped by 3 bases and J by 13 bases; unmatched bases: 10. The CDR3 has 14 amino acids. Per germline, CDR1 MNHNY and CDR2 SVGAGI (reference sequence). CDR3 region: CASSYGQGAPEVTF. CDR3 DNA sequence: TGTGCCAGCAGTTATGGACAGGGGGCCCCCGAAGTCACCTTC.

This chain uses TRBV25-1 with TRBJ2-1, with D maybe TRBD2 (7 bases). Germline V gene data show CDR1 as MGHDK and CDR2 as SYGVNS. CDR3 length: 14 amino acids. Deletions cut 6 bases from V and 3 bases from J, with 12 bases between. The CDR3 bases are TGTGCCAGCAGGGGGAGGGGGGGCTACAATGAGCAGTTCTTC. It codes for CASRGRGGYNEQFF. Together with reference TRBV25-1 and TRBJ2-1, the CDR3 gives the full variable domain: EADIYQTPRYLVIGTGKKITLECSQTMGHDKMYWYQQDPGMELHLIHYSYGVNSTEKGDLSSESTVSRIRTEHFPLTLESARPSHTSQYLCASRGRGGYNEQFFGPGTRLTVL.

V and J are TRBV27 and TRBJ2-5; 7 bases are shared with TRBD2. J was trimmed by 7 bases and V by 6 bases; bases with no gene match: 14. The V gene's germline CDR1 is MNHEY and CDR2 SMNVEV (reference sequence). This CDR3 region has 15 residues. CDR3: CASSSGTTLFGTQYF. CDR3 in DNA: TGTGCCAGCAGCTCCGGGACTACCCTTTTTGGGACCCAGTACTTC.

The chain uses TRBV19 and TRBJ2-2; the match to TRBD1 covers 8 bases. CDR1 and CDR2 from the germline V gene are LNHDA and SQIVND (reference sequence). With 4 bases clipped from V and 7 bases from J, the junction kept 8 bases outside the gene matches. The CDR3 has 15 amino acids. For the CDR3, the DNA is TGTGCCAGTAGTAAAGCAGGGGGCTCGAGCGGGGAGCTGTTTTTT. Encoded protein: CASSKAGGSSGELFF.

The chain combines TRBV7-2 with TRBJ2-3; TRBD1 agrees at 10 bases. The V and J ends lost 5 bases and 3 bases, in that order; junction bases with no gene match: 14. The CDR3 loop spans 18 amino acids. CDR1 and CDR2 from the germline V gene are SGHTA and FQGNSA. CDR3 in DNA: TGTGCCAGCAGCATACCCTTGACAGGGGGCGGGTGGACAGATACGCAGTATTTT. Translating gives CASSIPLTGGGWTDTQYF.

For this clone: Other DNA sequences of this sample code for an identical CDR3. The chain recombines TRBV7-6 with TRBJ1-1; D perhaps matches TRBD1 (5 bases). This CDR3 has 13 amino acids. The V and J ends lost 5 bases and 10 bases respectively, with 17 bases between them. The germline V gene encodes CDR1 SGHVS and CDR2 FNYEAQ. The CDR3 DNA reads as TGTGCCAGCAGCCGACCGGGGGAGGTCGGAGCTTTCTTT. Translating gives CASSRPGEVGAFF.

The chain carries TRBV6-5 and TRBJ1-5; D gene unclear. Trimming shortened V by 0 bases and J by 1 base, and 10 bases separated the two germline ends. The CDR3 loop spans 16 amino acids. The germline gives CDR1 MNHEY, CDR2 SVGAGI. CDR3 sequence: CASSYSSTASNQPQHF. The CDR3 coding sequence is TGTGCCAGCAGTTACTCGAGTACAGCCAGCAATCAGCCCCAGCATTTT.

This rearrangement joins TRBV7-2 to TRBJ1-1; no clear D. Germline V gene lookup returns CDR1 SGHTA and CDR2 FQGNSA. V was clipped by 3 bases and J by 5 bases, with 16 bases between them. This CDR3 has 15 amino acids. The CDR3 is CASSFLDSRGTEAFF. CDR3 in DNA: TGTGCCAGCAGCTTTCTCGACTCACGCGGGACTGAAGCTTTCTTT. The complete variable domain, with remaining parts taken from reference TRBV7-2 and TRBJ1-1, reads GAGVSQSPSNKVTEKGKDVELRCDPISGHTALYWYRQSLGQGLEFLIYFQGNSAPDKSGLPSDRFSAERTGGSVSTLTIQRTQQEDSAVYLCASSFLDSRGTEAFFGQGTRLTVV.

This clone was seen only once. The chain carries TRBV27 and TRBJ1-1; the D gene is possibly TRBD1 (6 bases). The CDR3 runs 15 residues. Germline CDR1 MNHEY, CDR2 SMNVEV (reference sequence). The V end was cut by 7 bases, the J end by 6 bases, with 21 bases between. In DNA, the CDR3 is TGTGCCAGCAATTATGCACAGGGAAGGGGAGCTGAAGCTTTCTTT. Translation gives CASNYAQGRGAEAFF.

The chain couples TRBV5-4 to TRBJ1-2; 7 bases line up with TRBD1. In germline, CDR1 is SGHNT, CDR2 YYREEE (reference sequence). Trimming removed 0 bases from V and 0 bases from J; junction bases left unmatched: 5. This CDR3 region has 16 residues. The CDR3 here is CASSLGGTASNYGYTF. In DNA form, the CDR3 reads TGTGCCAGCAGCTTGGGTGGGACAGCCTCTAACTATGGCTACACCTTC. Full variable domain (missing parts from reference TRBV5-4 and TRBJ1-2): ETGVTQSPTHLIKTRGQQVTLRCSSQSGHNTVSWYQQALGQGPQFIFQYYREEENGRGNFPPRFSGLQFPNYSSELNVNALELDDSALYLCASSLGGTASNYGYTFGSGTRLTVV.

The V gene is TRBV2, the J gene TRBJ2-2, with a possible D match to TRBD2 (5 bases). Germline V gene data show CDR1 as SNHLY and CDR2 as FYNNEI. V lost 6 bases, J lost 2 bases, and 13 bases lay in between. The CDR3 is 15 residues long. The CDR3 nucleotides read TGTGCCAGCAGGACACCCGGGATAAACACCGGGGAGCTGTTTTTT. This translates into CASRTPGINTGELFF.

This rearrangement joins TRBV5-4 to TRBJ2-7, with D maybe TRBD1 (6 bases). Per germline, CDR1 SGHNT and CDR2 YYREEE (reference sequence). The V gene lost 2 bases and the J gene lost 2 bases, with 11 bases spanning the gap. The CDR3 length is 14 residues. The CDR3 DNA is TGTGCCAGCAGCTTCAGGGGAGATACCTACGAGCAGTACTTC. This sequence encodes CASSFRGDTYEQYF.

This chain uses TRBV5-1 with TRBJ1-1; TRBD1 matches at 7 bases. The CDR3 is 14 amino acids. The germline CDR1 and CDR2 sequences are SGHRS and YFSETQ. The V gene end was trimmed by 4 bases and the J gene end by 4 bases; junction bases not matched to a gene: 7. The CDR3 region is CASSKTRQGTEAFF. The CDR3 nucleotides are TGCGCCAGCAGCAAAACCCGACAGGGCACTGAAGCTTTCTTT.

V gene TRBV7-3 combines with J gene TRBJ2-6; 7 bases match TRBD2. CDR3 size: 15 residues. V gave up 4 bases and J gave up 2 bases; unmatched junction bases: 2. Per the germline V gene, CDR1 is SGHTA and CDR2 is FQGTGA. The CDR3 spells CASSWGGAGANVLTF. CDR3 sequence (DNA): TGTGCCAGCAGCTGGGGGGGGGCTGGGGCCAACGTCCTGACTTTC.

This chain uses TRBV28 with TRBJ1-6, with 9 bases aligning to TRBD1. Looked up from germline, CDR1 is MDHEN and CDR2 is SYDVKM. V dropped 8 bases and J dropped 0; count of bases not matched to a gene: 20. CDR3 length: 21 amino acids. CDR3 in DNA: TGTGCCAGCCTCTCTATCTTCGACAGGGGGACGTTGAGCTCCTATAATTCACCCCTCCACTTT. Protein sequence: CASLSIFDRGTLSSYNSPLHF.

This clone was counted between two and nine times. This chain joins TRBV9 and TRBJ1-3; tentative D call: TRBD1 (6 bases). The length of the CDR3 is 17 residues. V was pared by 2 bases and J by 0 bases, with 15 bases between. The germline V gene has CDR1 SGDLS and CDR2 YYNGEE. CDR3 bases: TGTGCCAGCAGCGTGTACGCGACAGGTTACTCTGGAAACACCATATATTTT. It codes for CASSVYATGYSGNTIYF. The variable domain in full, with the rest retrieved from reference TRBV9 and TRBJ1-3, is DSGVTQTPKHLITATGQRVTLRCSPRSGDLSVYWYQQSLDQGLQFLIQYYNGEERAKGNILERFSAQQFPDLHSELNLSSLELGDSALYFCASSVYATGYSGNTIYFGEGSWLTVV.

CDR3 sequence: CASSLGLLTEAFF. CDR3 DNA: TGCGCCAGCAGCTTGGGGCTTTTGACTGAAGCTTTCTTT. V usage is TRBV5-1 and J usage is TRBJ1-1; D uncertain. This CDR3 is 13 amino acids long. Germline CDR1 reads SGHRS; CDR2 reads YFSETQ. V lost 0 bases and J 5 bases, leaving 8 bases between the germline ends.